This record looks at one TCR beta chain sequence and its context. The antigen remains unidentified. CDR3 length equals 12 residues. Germline-derived CDR1 and CDR2 are SNHLY and FYNNEI. V lost 8 bases to trimming and J lost 4 bases, with 9 bases between them. The data were obtained in a study of CD4 T cells in lung cancer. Study context: Neoantigen-specific CD4+ T-cell clones and TCRs were isolated from blood.

Mutant 27-mer peptides stimulated the PBMCs for over ten days before restimulation with peptide-pulsed autologous B cells. Sorting by cytokine capture selected live IFNgamma-secreting T cells after peptide-pulsed B cell restimulation. Sorted cells were expanded at limiting dilution, around 3 or 10 per well, for roughly 12 to 20 days. Method: immunoSEQ multiplex PCR; TCRdb's copy keeps in-frame clones and lacks some. The repertoire holds about 200 clones, with about 86% as singletons. The specimen sequenced was a CD4+ T cell line or clone grown in culture. This TCR derives from an older woman with non-small cell lung cancer. Some clones in this sample may be carry-over from other donors' samples. The chain couples TRBV2 to TRBJ2-1, with D tentatively TRBD2 (5 bases). CDR3 in amino acids: CASEGTYNEQFF. CDR3 sequence (DNA): TGTGCCAGCGAGGGCACTTACAATGAGCAGTTCTTC.